This T cell receptor beta chain was retrieved from a study of blood T cell repertoires in COVID-19. Clones were read by immunoSEQ multiplex PCR, and TCRdb kept only the in-frame ones, dropping some. Found here are approximately 220,000 clones, 83% of them singletons; the top ten hold around 2.5%. This clone showed up just a few times. In germline, CDR1 is MNHEY, CDR2 SVGAGI. The CDR3 length is 15 residues. V was clipped by 8 bases and J by 7 bases, with 24 bases between them. Sequencing was performed on peripheral blood. The TCR was taken from a woman between 40 and 50 years old with active or convalescent COVID-19. The chain joins TRBV6-5 to TRBJ2-7; D is possibly TRBD1 (6 bases). The chain's CDR3 is CASAIQPGQRREQYF. The DNA of the CDR3 is TGTGCCAGCGCCATTCAACCGGGACAACGGAGGGAGCAGTACTTC.